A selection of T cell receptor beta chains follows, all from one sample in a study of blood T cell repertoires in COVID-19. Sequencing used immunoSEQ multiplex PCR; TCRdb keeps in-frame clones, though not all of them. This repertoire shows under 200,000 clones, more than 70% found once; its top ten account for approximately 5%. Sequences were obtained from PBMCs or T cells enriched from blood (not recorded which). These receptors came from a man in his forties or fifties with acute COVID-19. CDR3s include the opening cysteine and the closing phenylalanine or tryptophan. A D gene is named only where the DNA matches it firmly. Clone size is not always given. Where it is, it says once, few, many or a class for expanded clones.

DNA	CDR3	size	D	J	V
TGTGCCAGCAGTAGTGACAGGGGAGGGGGAGAGACCCAGTACTTC	CASSSDRGGGETQYF	.	.	TRBJ2-5	TRBV2
TGTGCCAGCAGAGGTAGCTCCCAGGAGCAGTTCTTC	CASRGSSQEQFF	few	.	TRBJ2-1	TRBV6-5
TGTGCCAGCAGCACGATAGTCCAAGAGACCCAGTACTTC	CASSTIVQETQYF	.	.	TRBJ2-5	TRBV7-9
TGTGCCAGCAGCTTACCCCGGGACAGGGGGCCGGGTGAGCAGTTCTTC	CASSLPRDRGPGEQFF	.	TRBD1	TRBJ2-1	TRBV7-9
TGTGCCAGCAGGAATGGAGGGAGCGGCGATGGCTACACCTTC	CASRNGGSGDGYTF	.	.	TRBJ1-2	TRBV5-4
TGTGCCAGCTCACCTCAACAGACAGGGGCTAGCACAGATACGCAGTATTTT	CASSPQQTGASTDTQYF	.	TRBD1	TRBJ2-3	TRBV18
TGTGCCAGCTCACCAAGGGGAAGCTCCTACAATGAGCAGTTCTTC	CASSPRGSSYNEQFF	.	.	TRBJ2-1	TRBV18
TGCGCCAGCAGCTACAGCGGGAGAATCAGTCTCAATGAGCAGTTCTTC	CASSYSGRISLNEQFF	.	TRBD2	TRBJ2-1	TRBV5-1
TGCGCCAGCAGCCCCGACAGTAGCACAGATACGCAGTATTTT	CASSPDSSTDTQYF	once	.	TRBJ2-3	TRBV4-3
TGTGCCAGCAGCGTCTTCGGGAATGAAAAACTGTTTTTT	CASSVFGNEKLFF	.	.	TRBJ1-4	TRBV9
TGTGCCAGCAGCCAAGAAAGCCTGAGAGCGGGAGGGGTACATAATGAGCAGTTCTTC	CASSQESLRAGGVHNEQFF	.	TRBD2	TRBJ2-1	TRBV14
TGTGCCAGCGTCCCCGACAGAAACACAGATACGCAGTATTTT	CASVPDRNTDTQYF	few	.	TRBJ2-3	TRBV27
TGTGCCAGCAGTTCAAAACCCAAAGCGGGAGGGGCTTACAATGAGCAGTTCTTC	CASSSKPKAGGAYNEQFF	.	TRBD2	TRBJ2-1	TRBV27
TGTGCCAGCGGGCAGGGCCCTGGAAACACCATATATTTT	CASGQGPGNTIYF	.	.	TRBJ1-3	TRBV6-5
TGCGCCAGCAGCCCACGTGGGGCTGGGATGAACACTGAAGCTTTCTTT	CASSPRGAGMNTEAFF	.	.	TRBJ1-1	TRBV5-1
TGTGCCAGCAGTAGTCTAGCGGGAGCCACCGGGGAGCTGTTTTTT	CASSSLAGATGELFF	.	TRBD2	TRBJ2-2	TRBV6-5
TGTGCCAGCAGTTATTCCGGGACAGGGAATCAGCCCCAGCATTTT	CASSYSGTGNQPQHF	few	TRBD1	TRBJ1-5	TRBV6-5
TGTGCCAGCAGTGTCGGACTAGCGGCCTACGAGCAGTACTTC	CASSVGLAAYEQYF	.	TRBD2	TRBJ2-7	TRBV2
TGCGCCAGCAGCCATTCCCCGACTAGCGGGAGGGAGACCCAGTACTTC	CASSHSPTSGRETQYF	.	TRBD2	TRBJ2-5	TRBV4-1
TGTGCCACCAGTGGACCCCCCCGGGCAGGGAAAACTGAAGCTTTCTTT	CATSGPPRAGKTEAFF	.	.	TRBJ1-1	TRBV24-1
TGTGCCAGCAGCTTTACCGGGACTAACACTGAAGCTTTCTTT	CASSFTGTNTEAFF	.	.	TRBJ1-1	TRBV7-2
TGTGCCAGCAGTGAAACTAATCGCCGTAATCGTGGGGAGACCCAGTACTTC	CASSETNRRNRGETQYF	.	.	TRBJ2-5	TRBV2